A single sample is the source of the 14 T cell receptor beta chains below, sequenced in a study of beta chain features in type 1 diabetes. TCRB transcripts that were expressed got sequenced, as all of the isolated RNA had been reverse transcribed. TCRdb's copy holds only in-frame clones and misses some; the assay was immunoSEQ multiplex PCR. The sample carries some 220,000 clones, around 9.9% recorded once. The specimen was central memory CD4+ T cells from blood. The origin of the receptors is a man in his late teens or twenties in good health.

This clone was counted only a few times. V and J are TRBV5-1 and TRBJ2-1; D uncertain. Trimming pared 0 bases from V and 7 bases from J, leaving 8 bases between. CDR1 and CDR2 from the germline V gene are SGHRS and YFSETQ. The CDR3 runs 13 residues. CDR3 in amino acids: CASSLGPGNEQFF. In DNA, the CDR3 is TGCGCCAGCAGCTTGGGGCCCGGGAATGAGCAGTTCTTC.

The chain employs TRBV9 and TRBJ2-2; D call uncertain. Germline V gene sequence: CDR1 SGDLS, CDR2 YYNGEE. This CDR3 is built from 14 residues. The germline V and J ends were trimmed by 4 bases and 5 bases, with 12 bases remaining between them. The CDR3 here is CASSIQVGTGELFF. CDR3 sequence (DNA): TGTGCCAGCAGCATTCAGGTCGGGACCGGGGAGCTGTTTTTT.

The chain uses TRBV7-2 and TRBJ1-5; 8 positions agree with TRBD1. The CDR3 consists of 15 residues. CDR1 and CDR2 (germline): SGHTA, FQGNSA. Losses at the gene ends were 6 bases for V and 2 bases for J; bases not matched to a gene: 6. The CDR3 sequence: CASSRGQGGNQPQHF. In nucleotides, the CDR3 is TGTGCCAGCAGTCGAGGACAGGGTGGCAATCAGCCCCAGCATTTT. Looking up the rest from reference TRBV7-2 and TRBJ1-5 gives the full variable domain: GAGVSQSPSNKVTEKGKDVELRCDPISGHTALYWYRQSLGQGLEFLIYFQGNSAPDKSGLPSDRFSAERTGGSVSTLTIQRTQQEDSAVYLCASSRGQGGNQPQHFGDGTRLSIL.

J is TRBJ1-3 and V is TRBV28; D is unresolved. The V gene's germline CDR1 is MDHEN and CDR2 SYDVKM. Trimming pared 7 bases from V and 1 base from J, leaving 14 bases between. The CDR3 totals 15 residues. The CDR3 here is CASTLRGLSGNTIYF. In DNA form, the CDR3 reads TGTGCCAGCACTCTAAGAGGGCTGTCTGGAAACACCATATATTTT.

This clone was picked up a small number of times. This sequence joins TRBV13 and TRBJ1-3, with 7 bases lining up with TRBD1. V lost 1 base, J lost 9 bases, and 6 bases stayed unmatched. CDR1 PRHDT and CDR2 FYEKMQ come from the germline V gene (reference sequence). The CDR3 sequence is 14 residues long. The CDR3 loop is CASSLVGRGSTIYF. The CDR3 nucleotides read TGTGCCAGCAGCTTAGTAGGCAGGGGGAGCACCATATATTTT.

The chain is built from TRBV28 and TRBJ2-7; D is perhaps TRBD1 or TRBD2 (5 bases each). Deletions cut 6 bases from V and 2 bases from J, with 14 bases between. CDR3 length equals 14 residues. Germline assignment: CDR1 MDHEN and CDR2 SYDVKM. CDR3 DNA: TGTGCCAGCAGCACTGCTAGGGGAGCCTACGAGCAGTACTTC. This translates into CASSTARGAYEQYF.

This clone was seen ten or more times. The V gene is TRBV7-9, the J gene TRBJ2-5; 9 bases fit TRBD1. The CDR3 consists of 14 residues. Losses at the gene ends were 6 bases for V and 5 bases for J; bases not matched to a gene: 7. CDR1 SEHNR and CDR2 FQNEAQ come from the germline V gene (reference sequence). The CDR3 nucleotides read TGTGCCAGCAGTGCACAGGGGGCGAGGGAGACCCAGTACTTC. Encoded protein: CASSAQGARETQYF.

At least ten counts were recorded for this clone. The chain has TRBV7-8 and TRBJ2-5, with D possibly TRBD2 on 6 matching bases. Germline V gene data show CDR1 as SGHVS and CDR2 as FQNEAQ. The CDR3 sequence is 16 residues long. V lost 7 bases to trimming and J lost 2 bases, with 20 bases between them. CDR3: CASTASGGSGQETQYF. The CDR3, as DNA: TGTGCCAGCACCGCCTCCGGGGGTTCGGGACAAGAGACCCAGTACTTC.

There are a few counts of this clone. The rearrangement links TRBV30 to TRBJ2-7, with D possibly being TRBD1 (6 bases). V gave up 1 base and J gave up 6 bases, with 22 bases separating them. The germline V gene encodes CDR1 GTSNPN and CDR2 SVGIG (reference sequence). This CDR3 has 16 amino acids. CDR3 in DNA: TGTGCCTGGAGTGCCCTGGGACACACGGAATCTGCCGAGCAGTACTTC. Protein sequence: CAWSALGHTESAEQYF.

V usage is TRBV5-4 and J usage is TRBJ2-1; TRBD2 agrees at 7 bases. J gave up 0 bases and V 7 bases, and 4 bases lay outside the gene matches. Germline CDR1 SGHNT, CDR2 YYREEE (reference sequence). This CDR3 comprises 14 residues. The CDR3 region is CASGLDGSYNEQFF. CDR3 nucleotides: TGTGCCAGCGGACTAGACGGCTCCTACAATGAGCAGTTCTTC.

J is TRBJ2-5 and V is TRBV7-3, with a tentative D call TRBD1 (5 bases). The CDR3 covers 13 residues. Trimming shortened V by 5 bases and J by 4 bases, and 11 bases separated the two germline ends. Germline V gene lookup returns CDR1 SGHTA and CDR2 FQGTGA. In DNA form, the CDR3 reads TGTGCCAGCAGCGTGGGGCAGGGAGAGACCCAGTACTTC. This encodes CASSVGQGETQYF.

This clone has just a few counts. The chain uses TRBV10-3 and TRBJ1-2; D may be TRBD1 (6 bases). The CDR3 is 13 amino acids. Trimming left V 10 bases short and J 4 bases short, with 16 bases between. Germline assignment: CDR1 ENHRY and CDR2 SYGVKD. The CDR3 loop reads CATEEQGGYGYTF. The CDR3 bases are TGTGCCACCGAGGAACAGGGAGGCTATGGCTACACCTTC.

V is TRBV29-1 and J is TRBJ1-5; D gene ambiguous. Germline V gene data show CDR1 as SQVTM and CDR2 as ANQGSEA. The CDR3 has 13 amino acids. V lost 4 bases and J 6 bases, leaving 13 bases between the germline ends. CDR3 region: CSVAVGGRQPQHF. CDR3 DNA sequence: TGCAGCGTTGCGGTCGGCGGGCGTCAGCCCCAGCATTTT. The full variable domain, in which reference TRBV29-1 and TRBJ1-5 provide the parts outside the CDR3, is SAVISQKPSRDICQRGTSLTIQCQVDSQVTMMFWYRQQPGQSLTLIATANQGSEATYESGFVIDKFPISRPNLTFSTLTVSNMSPEDSSIYLCSVAVGGRQPQHFGDGTRLSIL.

This clone came up a few times. V is TRBV5-1 and J is TRBJ2-5; D tentatively fits TRBD1 or TRBD2 (5 bases each). CDR1 and CDR2 (germline): SGHRS, YFSETQ. This CDR3 spans 16 amino acids. Trimming removed 6 bases at V and 0 bases at J, with 18 bases between. CDR3 sequence reads: CASTAGGRGHQETQYF. The DNA for the CDR3 is TGCGCCAGCACTGCGGGTGGACGGGGACACCAAGAGACCCAGTACTTC.